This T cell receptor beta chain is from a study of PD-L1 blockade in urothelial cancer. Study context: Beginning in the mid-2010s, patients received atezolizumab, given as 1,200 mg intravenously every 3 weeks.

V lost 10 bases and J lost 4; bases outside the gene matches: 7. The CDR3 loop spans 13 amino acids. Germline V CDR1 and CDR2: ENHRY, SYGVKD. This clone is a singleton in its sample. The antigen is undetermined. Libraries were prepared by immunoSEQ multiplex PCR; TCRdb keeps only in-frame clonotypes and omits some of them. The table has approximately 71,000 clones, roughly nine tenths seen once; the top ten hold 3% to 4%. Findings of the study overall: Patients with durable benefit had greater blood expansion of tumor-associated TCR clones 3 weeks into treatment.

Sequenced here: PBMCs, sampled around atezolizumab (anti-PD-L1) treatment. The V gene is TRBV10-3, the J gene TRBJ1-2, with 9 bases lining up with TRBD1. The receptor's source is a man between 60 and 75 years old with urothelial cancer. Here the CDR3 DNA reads TGTGCCACCCTACAGGGGGCGAGCTATGGCTACACCTTC. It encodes CATLQGASYGYTF.